The 16 T cell receptor beta chains presented below share a single source sample, sequenced in a study of cytomegalovirus exposure and HLA in healthy donors. The study ran its PCR with 60 Vbeta and 13 Jbeta primers. TCRdb's copy holds only in-frame clones and misses some; the assay was immunoSEQ multiplex PCR. Of roughly 100,000 clones in the sample, about 75% are singletons; the top ten hold about 6.6%. The specimen sequenced was PBMCs. All receptors come from a man aged 40-49 years in good health and CMV-seropositive.

The gene calls are TRBV7-3 and TRBJ1-1, with TRBD1 as a possible D gene (5 bases). Germline assignment: CDR1 SGHTA and CDR2 FQGTGA. V was clipped by 0 bases and J by 4 bases, with 9 bases between them. The CDR3 spans 14 residues. This CDR3 reads CASSLTSGGTEAFF. The CDR3 DNA reads TGTGCCAGCAGCTTAACCTCGGGGGGCACTGAAGCTTTCTTT.

Note on this clone: A read error may produce the germline difference seen at one junction end. The chain employs TRBV11-1 and TRBJ2-3; 7 bases match TRBD1. The CDR3 spans 13 residues. The germline V gene has CDR1 SGHAT and CDR2 FQDESV (reference sequence). The CDR3 nucleotides are TGTGCCAGCGGCTTGGGGACAGCCGATACGCAGTATTTT. Protein product: CASGLGTADTQYF.

The genes are TRBV5-4 and TRBJ2-7; D is undetermined. The germline V gene has CDR1 SGHNT and CDR2 YYREEE (reference sequence). The CDR3 contains 14 residues. Trimming took 4 bases from V and 2 from J, leaving 13 bases between them. The CDR3 protein is CASSTRGGTYEQYF. The CDR3 DNA follows: TGTGCCAGCAGCACCCGAGGTGGCACCTACGAGCAGTACTTC. Complete variable domain (other parts from reference TRBV5-4 and TRBJ2-7): ETGVTQSPTHLIKTRGQQVTLRCSSQSGHNTVSWYQQALGQGPQFIFQYYREEENGRGNFPPRFSGLQFPNYSSELNVNALELDDSALYLCASSTRGGTYEQYFGPGTRLTVT.

This clone was counted once. The chain employs TRBV6-1 and TRBJ1-6; D is uncertain. Per the germline V gene, CDR1 is MNHNS and CDR2 is SASEGT. This CDR3 has 14 amino acids. V was trimmed by 2 bases and J by 7 bases, leaving 9 bases between them. In DNA, the CDR3 is TGTGCCAGCAGTGAATTCAGAGGGAATTCACCCCTCCACTTT. It encodes CASSEFRGNSPLHF.

This chain joins TRBV2 and TRBJ2-7, with D possibly being TRBD1 (7 bases). The CDR3 is made up of 16 amino acids. V was pared by 7 bases and J by 9 bases, with 28 bases between. Per the germline V gene, CDR1 is SNHLY and CDR2 is FYNNEI. The CDR3 nucleotides are TGTGCCAGCACTGGGACTGTGGGACAGACCCCTTTTGTGCAGTACTTC. Amino acid sequence: CASTGTVGQTPFVQYF.

The rearrangement uses TRBV2 and TRBJ2-2; D is ambiguous. CDR1 SNHLY and CDR2 FYNNEI come from the germline V gene. This CDR3 comprises 14 residues. V shed 6 bases and J shed 5 bases, with 13 bases lying between them. The CDR3 reads CASSPGLFTGELFF. In DNA form, the CDR3 reads TGTGCCAGCAGCCCGGGTCTCTTTACCGGGGAGCTGTTTTTT. The full variable domain, with the rest looked up from reference TRBV2 and TRBJ2-2, is EPEVTQTPSHQVTQMGQEVILRCVPISNHLYFYWYRQILGQKVEFLVSFYNNEISEKSEIFDDQFSVERPDGSNFTLKIRSTKLEDSAMYFCASSPGLFTGELFFGEGSRLTVL.

This clone was observed a handful of times. This same CDR3 is encoded by further DNA sequences in the sample. This chain uses TRBV11-3 with TRBJ2-7, with D uncertain. The CDR3 length is 12 residues. Trimming pared 0 bases from V and 3 bases from J, leaving 3 bases between. Germline loops: CDR1 SGHNT, CDR2 YENEEA. The CDR3, as DNA: TGTGCCAGCAGCTTAGACAGCTACGAGCAGTACTTC. Its translation: CASSLDSYEQYF.

This clone has only a few counts. The V call is TRBV27, the J call TRBJ2-3; D is ambiguous. The CDR3 has 13 residues. V lost 3 bases, J lost 1 base, and 5 bases lay in between. Germline assignment: CDR1 MNHEY and CDR2 SMNVEV (reference sequence). The CDR3 coding sequence is TGTGCCAGCAGTTTGCCGGGCACAGATACGCAGTATTTT. Translated: CASSLPGTDTQYF.

This chain uses TRBV2 with TRBJ2-2; D ambiguous. The CDR3 is 12 residues long. Between the trimmed V and J ends, which lost 6 bases and 9 bases, there was a span of 11 bases. Germline V gene sequence: CDR1 SNHLY, CDR2 FYNNEI. DNA for the CDR3: TGTGCCAGCAGCGATGATGCGAGGGAGCTGTTTTTT. This sequence encodes CASSDDARELFF. Complete variable domain (other parts from reference TRBV2 and TRBJ2-2): EPEVTQTPSHQVTQMGQEVILRCVPISNHLYFYWYRQILGQKVEFLVSFYNNEISEKSEIFDDQFSVERPDGSNFTLKIRSTKLEDSAMYFCASSDDARELFFGEGSRLTVL.

V is TRBV7-3 and J is TRBJ1-1, with no clear D. V lost 9 bases and J lost 7, with 21 bases in between. The CDR3 has 14 residues. Per the germline V gene, CDR1 is SGHTA and CDR2 is FQGTGA. The chain's CDR3 is CASPPSCSRGEAFF. CDR3 in DNA: TGTGCCAGTCCTCCCAGTTGCTCACGAGGTGAAGCTTTCTTT.

This clone has only a few counts. The gene calls are TRBV6-1 and TRBJ1-1; D remains ambiguous. Germline V gene lookup returns CDR1 MNHNS and CDR2 SASEGT. This CDR3 comprises 14 residues. The V end was cut by 8 bases, the J end by 1 base, with 14 bases between. The CDR3 region is CASRLLYRNTEAFF. The CDR3 DNA sequence: TGTGCCAGCCGTCTTCTATACAGGAACACTGAAGCTTTCTTT.

V usage is TRBV7-8 and J usage is TRBJ2-7, with TRBD1 as a possible D gene (6 bases). This CDR3 is 16 amino acids long. Germline V gives CDR1 SGHVS, CDR2 FQNEAQ. Deletions cut 4 bases from V and 1 base from J, with 17 bases between. The CDR3 sequence: CASSSERDIGSYEQYF. In nucleotides, the CDR3 is TGTGCCAGCAGCTCGGAACGGGACATCGGATCCTACGAGCAGTACTTC.

The gene calls are TRBV27 and TRBJ2-1, with 8 bases lining up with TRBD2. Per the germline V gene, CDR1 is MNHEY and CDR2 is SMNVEV (reference sequence). This CDR3 comprises 14 residues. The V and J ends lost 6 bases and 9 bases, in that order; junction bases with no gene match: 10. The CDR3 reads CASSQGTSGPEQFF. The CDR3 coding sequence is TGTGCCAGCAGCCAAGGAACTAGCGGTCCTGAGCAGTTCTTC.

This clone was observed a handful of times. The rearrangement joins TRBV14 to TRBJ1-2; no clear D. V was shortened by 0 bases and J by 1 base, with 3 bases between the two germline ends. CDR1 is SGHDN, CDR2 FVKESK, per germline. This CDR3 is 13 amino acids long. The CDR3 DNA reads as TGTGCCAGCAGCCAAGACCTTAACTATGGCTACACCTTC. Its protein is CASSQDLNYGYTF.

The chain joins TRBV21-1 to TRBJ2-6; the D segment call TRBD2 is taken from the table without a DNA check. TRBV21-1 is shown as a pseudogene. The CDR3 loop spans 23 amino acids. This CDR3 reads CASSKVNGGAPGRRSPGANVLTF. The CDR3, as DNA: TGTGCCAGCAGCAAAGTAAACGGAGGGGCACCGGGACGCCGTTCCCCTGGGGCCAACGTCCTGACTTTC.

The genes are TRBV4-3 and TRBJ2-7, with D tentatively TRBD1 (6 bases). The V end was cut by 0 bases, the J end by 5 bases, with 20 bases between. CDR3 length: 17 amino acids. CDR1 and CDR2 (germline): LGHNA, YSLEER. CDR3 region: CASSQDLLQGEYDEQYF. The CDR3 DNA follows: TGCGCCAGCAGCCAAGACCTACTACAGGGCGAATATGACGAGCAGTACTTC.